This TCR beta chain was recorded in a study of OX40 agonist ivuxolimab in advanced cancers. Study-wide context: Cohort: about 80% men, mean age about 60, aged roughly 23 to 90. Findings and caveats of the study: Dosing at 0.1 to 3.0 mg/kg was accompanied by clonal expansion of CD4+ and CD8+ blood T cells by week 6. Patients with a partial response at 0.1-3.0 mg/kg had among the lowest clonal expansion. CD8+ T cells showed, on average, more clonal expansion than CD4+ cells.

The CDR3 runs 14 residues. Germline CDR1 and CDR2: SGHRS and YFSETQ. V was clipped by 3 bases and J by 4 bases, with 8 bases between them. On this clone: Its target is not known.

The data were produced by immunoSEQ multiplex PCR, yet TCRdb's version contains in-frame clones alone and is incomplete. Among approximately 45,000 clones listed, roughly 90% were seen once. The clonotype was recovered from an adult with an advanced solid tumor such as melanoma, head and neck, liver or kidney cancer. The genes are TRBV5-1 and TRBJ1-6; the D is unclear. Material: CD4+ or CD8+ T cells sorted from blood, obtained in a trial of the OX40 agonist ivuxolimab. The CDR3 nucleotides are TGCGCCAGCAGCTCGGACGGATATAATTCACCCCTCCACTTT. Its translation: CASSSDGYNSPLHF.